This T cell receptor beta chain stems from a study of blood T cell repertoires in COVID-19. Study in general: Some COVID-19 samples were acute and others convalescent; all came from the United States, Italy and Spain. T cells, B-cell-depleted T cells, or PBMCs supplied cDNA or gDNA.

V lost 1 base to trimming and J lost 0 bases; unmatched junction nucleotides: 4. Germline V lookup: CDR1 SGHNT, CDR2 YYREEE (reference sequence). This CDR3 is 16 amino acids long. The authors' processing: Estimates of nucleated cell counts were drawn from the amplification of reference gene primers. Sequenced by immunoSEQ multiplex PCR; TCRdb stores in-frame clones only, minus some. V and J calls and clone size come straight from that table; D and trimming were deduced from the DNA. The sample holds about 250,000 clones, around 83% seen once. This receptor was identified in an elderly man with acute or convalescent COVID-19. Sequencing input: peripheral blood. The V gene is TRBV5-4, the J gene TRBJ2-3, with 8 bases lining up with TRBD2. The CDR3 sequence is CASSLRGGDSTDTQYF. CDR3 nucleotides: TGTGCCAGCAGCTTGCGGGGGGGGGATAGCACAGATACGCAGTATTTT. Full variable domain (outside the CDR3, taken from reference TRBV5-4 and TRBJ2-3): ETGVTQSPTHLIKTRGQQVTLRCSSQSGHNTVSWYQQALGQGPQFIFQYYREEENGRGNFPPRFSGLQFPNYSSELNVNALELDDSALYLCASSLRGGDSTDTQYFGPGTRLTVL.